Listed here is a single T cell receptor beta chain. Its antigen remains unknown. The entry originates in a study of cytomegalovirus exposure and HLA in healthy donors. Whole-study results and caveats: A later analysis found first-cohort TCR clusters tended to co-occur in the 90 to 150 validation repertoires.

Generated by immunoSEQ multiplex PCR, the TCRdb table keeps only in-frame clones and is missing some. There are about 38,000 clones in the sample; about 93% occur only once, and approximately 3.2% lies in the top ten. The receptor was isolated from a young man in good health and CMV-seronegative. The sequencing sample was made of PBMCs.

The DNA of the CDR3 is TGTGCCAGCAGTTTTAGCGGGACCCGCACAGATACGCAGTATTTT. Translating gives CASSFSGTRTDTQYF. The genes are TRBV11-3 and TRBJ2-3; 8 bases agree with TRBD2. V gave up 6 bases and J gave up 1 base; unmatched junction bases: 6. This CDR3 has 15 residues. From germline, CDR1 is SGHNT and CDR2 YENEEA.